The clone carrying this TCR beta chain occurred many times. Its target is not known. Treatment was busulfan-fludarabine conditioning, a marrow graft, and cyclophosphamide on days +3 and +4. The data are from a study of T cells after posttransplantation cyclophosphamide. The V gene end was trimmed by 6 bases and the J gene end by 4 bases; junction bases not matched to a gene: 9. The length of the CDR3 is 15 residues. The germline gives CDR1 SNHLY, CDR2 FYNNEI. Study results and caveats: Donor-recipient repertoire similarity was low at 1-2 months, rising over year one.

The table came from immunoSEQ multiplex PCR; TCRdb's copy has only in-frame clones and leaves some out. The sample yields around 12,000 clones, without any singletons. J is TRBJ1-1 and V is TRBV2, with 9 bases lining up with TRBD1. The specimen was PBMCs, collected after allogeneic stem cell transplant with posttransplant cyclophosphamide. This sequence originates from a female patient aged 40 to 55 who received an allogeneic stem cell transplant from an unrelated donor, was CMV-positive, and had acute GVHD only. Part of the T cell pool may stem from the graft donor. CDR3: CASRERTGAVTEAFF. The CDR3 nucleotides are TGTGCCAGCAGGGAACGGACAGGGGCGGTCACTGAAGCTTTCTTT. Supplemented by reference TRBV2 and TRBJ1-1, the full variable domain reads EPEVTQTPSHQVTQMGQEVILRCVPISNHLYFYWYRQILGQKVEFLVSFYNNEISEKSEIFDDQFSVERPDGSNFTLKIRSTKLEDSAMYFCASRERTGAVTEAFFGQGTRLTVV.